Below are 2 T cell receptor beta chains sequenced from a single sample in a study of CD8+ T cells in alopecia areata. cDNA reverse transcribed from extracted RNA served as the sequencing template. Generated by immunoSEQ multiplex PCR, the TCRdb table keeps only in-frame clones and is missing some. Seen here are some 170,000 clones, roughly 60% observed once, and the top ten hold around 1.8%. The input for sequencing was CD4+ T cells sorted from blood, taken at week 0. Source of these receptors: a human donor with alopecia areata.

The chain recombines TRBV11-2 with TRBJ1-6, with D uncertain. The CDR3 runs to 13 residues. CDR1 SGHAT and CDR2 FQNNGV come from the germline V gene. V was pared by 1 base and J by 13 bases, with 11 bases between. CDR3 DNA sequence: TGTGCCAGCAGCTTAGTGGAGGACGCCCCCCTCCACTTT. Protein: CASSLVEDAPLHF.

V and J are TRBV4-3 and TRBJ2-3, with 9 bases aligning to TRBD2. CDR3 length equals 16 residues. With 4 bases clipped from V and 2 bases from J, the junction kept 7 bases outside the gene matches. Germline loops: CDR1 LGHNA, CDR2 YSLEER. CDR3 protein: CASSRLASGATDTQYF. The CDR3 nucleotides are TGCGCCAGCAGCCGTTTGGCTAGCGGGGCCACAGATACGCAGTATTTT.